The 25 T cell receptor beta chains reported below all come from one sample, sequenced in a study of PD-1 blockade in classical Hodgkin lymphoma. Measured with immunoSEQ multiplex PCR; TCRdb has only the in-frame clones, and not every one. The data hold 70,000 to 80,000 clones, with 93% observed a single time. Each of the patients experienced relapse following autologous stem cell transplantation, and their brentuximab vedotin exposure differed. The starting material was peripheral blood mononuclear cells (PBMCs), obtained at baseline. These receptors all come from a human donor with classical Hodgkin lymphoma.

In DNA form, the CDR3 reads TGTGCCAGCAGCTACAGGGGAAGCGAGACCCAGTACTTC. Amino acid sequence: CASSYRGSETQYF. The rearrangement links TRBV7-2 to TRBJ2-5; 7 bases are shared with TRBD1. Per germline, CDR1 SGHTA and CDR2 FQGNSA. CDR3 size: 13 residues. With V trimmed by 4 bases and J by 5 bases, 4 bases remained unmatched.

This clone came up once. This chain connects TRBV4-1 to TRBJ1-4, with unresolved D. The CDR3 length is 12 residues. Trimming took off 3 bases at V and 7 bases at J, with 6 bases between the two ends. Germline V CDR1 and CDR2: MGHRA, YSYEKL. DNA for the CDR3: TGCGCCAGCAGCCATGGGGTTGAAAAACTGTTTTTT. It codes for CASSHGVEKLFF.

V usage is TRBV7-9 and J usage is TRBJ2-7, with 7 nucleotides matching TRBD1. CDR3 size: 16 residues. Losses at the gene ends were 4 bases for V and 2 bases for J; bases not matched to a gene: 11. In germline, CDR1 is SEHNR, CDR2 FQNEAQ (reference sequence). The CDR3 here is CASSSDFDRDAYEQYF. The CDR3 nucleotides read TGTGCCAGCAGCTCCGATTTCGACAGGGACGCCTACGAGCAGTACTTC.

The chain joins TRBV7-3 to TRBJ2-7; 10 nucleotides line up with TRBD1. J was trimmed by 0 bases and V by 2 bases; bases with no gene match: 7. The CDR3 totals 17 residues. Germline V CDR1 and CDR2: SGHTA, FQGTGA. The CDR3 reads CASSLRDRGSSSYEQYF. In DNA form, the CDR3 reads TGTGCCAGCAGCTTACGGGACAGGGGCTCCAGCTCCTACGAGCAGTACTTC.

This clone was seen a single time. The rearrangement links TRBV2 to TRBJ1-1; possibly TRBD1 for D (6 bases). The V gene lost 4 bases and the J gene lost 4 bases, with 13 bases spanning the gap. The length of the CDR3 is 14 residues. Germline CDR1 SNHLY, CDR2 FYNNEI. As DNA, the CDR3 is TGTGCCAGCAGTGTGCAGGGGAGGATCACTGAAGCTTTCTTT. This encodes CASSVQGRITEAFF.

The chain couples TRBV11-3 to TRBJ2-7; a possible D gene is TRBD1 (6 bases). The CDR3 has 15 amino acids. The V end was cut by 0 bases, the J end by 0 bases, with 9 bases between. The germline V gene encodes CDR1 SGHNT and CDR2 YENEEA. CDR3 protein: CASSLEGDNSYEQYF. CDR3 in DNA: TGTGCCAGCAGCTTAGAGGGGGACAACTCCTACGAGCAGTACTTC.

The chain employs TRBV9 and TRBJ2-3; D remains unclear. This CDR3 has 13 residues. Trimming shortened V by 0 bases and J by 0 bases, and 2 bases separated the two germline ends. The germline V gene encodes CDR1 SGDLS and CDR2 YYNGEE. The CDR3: CASSVDSTDTQYF. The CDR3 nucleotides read TGTGCCAGCAGCGTAGATAGCACAGATACGCAGTATTTT.

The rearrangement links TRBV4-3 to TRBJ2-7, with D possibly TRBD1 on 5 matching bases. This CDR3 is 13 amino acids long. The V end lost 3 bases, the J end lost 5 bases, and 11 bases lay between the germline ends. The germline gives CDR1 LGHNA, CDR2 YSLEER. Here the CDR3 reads CASSHRSGNEQYF. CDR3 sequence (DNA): TGCGCCAGCAGCCACCGATCAGGGAACGAGCAGTACTTC.

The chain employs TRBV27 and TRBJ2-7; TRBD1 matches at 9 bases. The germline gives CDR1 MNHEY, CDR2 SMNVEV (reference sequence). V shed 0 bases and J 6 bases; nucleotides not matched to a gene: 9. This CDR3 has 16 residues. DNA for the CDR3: TGTGCCAGCAGTTTATCGGGGACAGGGAGTCTGGGCGAGCAGTACTTC. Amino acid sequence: CASSLSGTGSLGEQYF.

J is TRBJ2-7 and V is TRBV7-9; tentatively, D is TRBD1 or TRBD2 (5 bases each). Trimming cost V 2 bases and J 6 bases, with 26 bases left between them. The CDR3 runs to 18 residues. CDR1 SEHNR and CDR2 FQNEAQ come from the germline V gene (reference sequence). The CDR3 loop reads CASSLTGPRDPPGLEQYF. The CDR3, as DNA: TGTGCCAGCAGCTTAACGGGACCTCGGGACCCGCCCGGGCTCGAGCAGTACTTC.

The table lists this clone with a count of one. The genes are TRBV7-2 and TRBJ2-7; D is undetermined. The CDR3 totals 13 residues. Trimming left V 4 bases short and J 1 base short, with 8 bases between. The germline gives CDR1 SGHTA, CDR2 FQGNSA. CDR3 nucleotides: TGTGCCAGCAGCTCGACCTCATCCTACGAGCAGTACTTC. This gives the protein CASSSTSSYEQYF.

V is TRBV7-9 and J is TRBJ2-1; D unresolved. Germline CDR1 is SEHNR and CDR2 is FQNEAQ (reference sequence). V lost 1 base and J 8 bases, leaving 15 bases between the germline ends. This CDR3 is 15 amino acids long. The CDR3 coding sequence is TGTGCCAGCAGCTTAGAACGAGGAACCCCTGATGAGCAGTTCTTC. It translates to CASSLERGTPDEQFF. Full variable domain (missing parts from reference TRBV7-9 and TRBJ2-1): DTGVSQNPRHKITKRGQNVTFRCDPISEHNRLYWYRQTLGQGPEFLTYFQNEAQLEKSRLLSDRFSAERPKGSFSTLEIQRTEQGDSAMYLCASSLERGTPDEQFFGPGTRLTVL.

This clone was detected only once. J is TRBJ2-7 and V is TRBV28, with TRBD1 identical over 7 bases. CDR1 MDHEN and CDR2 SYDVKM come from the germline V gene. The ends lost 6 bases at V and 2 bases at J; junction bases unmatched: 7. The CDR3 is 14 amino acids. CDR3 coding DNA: TGTGCCAGCAGCTTGCCACAGGGGCCCTACGAGCAGTACTTC. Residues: CASSLPQGPYEQYF.

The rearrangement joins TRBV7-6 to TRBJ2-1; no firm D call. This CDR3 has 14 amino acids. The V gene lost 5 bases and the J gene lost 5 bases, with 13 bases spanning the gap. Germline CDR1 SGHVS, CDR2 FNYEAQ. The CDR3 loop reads CASSPSGENNEQFF. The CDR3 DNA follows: TGTGCCAGCAGCCCTAGTGGCGAAAACAATGAGCAGTTCTTC. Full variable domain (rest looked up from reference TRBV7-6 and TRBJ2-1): GAGVSQSPRYKVTKRGQDVALRCDPISGHVSLYWYRQALGQGPEFLTYFNYEAQQDKSGLPNDRFSAERPEGSISTLTIQRTEQRDSAMYRCASSPSGENNEQFFGPGTRLTVL.

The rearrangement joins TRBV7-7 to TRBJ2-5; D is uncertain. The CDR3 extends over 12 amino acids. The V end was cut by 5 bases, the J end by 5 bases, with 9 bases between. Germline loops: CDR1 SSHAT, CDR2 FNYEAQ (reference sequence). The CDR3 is CASSPSRETQYF. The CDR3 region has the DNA TGTGCCAGCAGCCCGTCGAGGGAGACCCAGTACTTC.

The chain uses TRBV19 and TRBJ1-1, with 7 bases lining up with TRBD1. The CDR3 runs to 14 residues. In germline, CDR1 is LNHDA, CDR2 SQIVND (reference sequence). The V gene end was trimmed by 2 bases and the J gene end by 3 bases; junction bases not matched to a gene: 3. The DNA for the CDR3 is TGTGCCAGTAGTATAAGACAGGGACACACTGAAGCTTTCTTT. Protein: CASSIRQGHTEAFF.

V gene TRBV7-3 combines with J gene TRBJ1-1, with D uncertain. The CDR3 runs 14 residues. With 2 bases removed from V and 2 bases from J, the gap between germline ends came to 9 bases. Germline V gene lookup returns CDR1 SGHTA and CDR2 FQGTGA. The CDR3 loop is CASSLSAGNTEAFF. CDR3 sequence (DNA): TGTGCCAGCAGCTTATCGGCAGGAAACACTGAAGCTTTCTTT.

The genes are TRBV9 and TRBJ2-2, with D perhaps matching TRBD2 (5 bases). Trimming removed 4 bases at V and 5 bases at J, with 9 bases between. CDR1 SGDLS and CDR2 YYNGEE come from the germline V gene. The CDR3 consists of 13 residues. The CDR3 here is CASSPGLTGELFF. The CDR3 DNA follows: TGTGCCAGCAGCCCCGGACTGACCGGGGAGCTGTTTTTT. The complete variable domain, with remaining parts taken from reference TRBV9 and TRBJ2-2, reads DSGVTQTPKHLITATGQRVTLRCSPRSGDLSVYWYQQSLDQGLQFLIQYYNGEERAKGNILERFSAQQFPDLHSELNLSSLELGDSALYFCASSPGLTGELFFGEGSRLTVL.

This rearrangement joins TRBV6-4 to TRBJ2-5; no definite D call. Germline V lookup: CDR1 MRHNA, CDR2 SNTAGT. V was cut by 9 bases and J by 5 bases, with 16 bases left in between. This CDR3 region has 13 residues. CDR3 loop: CASSPRHGETQYF. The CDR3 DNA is TGTGCCAGTTCCCCCCGTCACGGGGAGACCCAGTACTTC.

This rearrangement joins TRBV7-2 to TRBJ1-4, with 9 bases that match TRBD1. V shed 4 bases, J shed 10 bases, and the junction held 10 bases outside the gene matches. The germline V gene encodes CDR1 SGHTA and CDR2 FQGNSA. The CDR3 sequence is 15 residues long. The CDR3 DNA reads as TGTGCCAGCAGCTCCGAGACAGGGGGGTCTGGAAAACTGTTTTTT. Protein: CASSSETGGSGKLFF.

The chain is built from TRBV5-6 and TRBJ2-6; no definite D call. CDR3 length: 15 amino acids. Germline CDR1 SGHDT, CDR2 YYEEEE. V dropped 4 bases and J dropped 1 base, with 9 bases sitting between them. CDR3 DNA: TGTGCCAGCAGCAGCTTGGAGTCTGGGGCCAACGTCCTGACTTTC. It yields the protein CASSSLESGANVLTF.

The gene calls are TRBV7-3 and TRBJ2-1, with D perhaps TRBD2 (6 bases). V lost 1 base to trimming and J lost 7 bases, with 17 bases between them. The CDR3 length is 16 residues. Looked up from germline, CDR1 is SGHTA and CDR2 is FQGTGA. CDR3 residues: CASSLIGGGRGNEQFF. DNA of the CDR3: TGTGCCAGCAGCTTAATCGGGGGAGGACGGGGTAATGAGCAGTTCTTC. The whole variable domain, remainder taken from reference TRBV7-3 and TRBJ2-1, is GAGVSQTPSNKVTEKGKYVELRCDPISGHTALYWYRQSLGQGPEFLIYFQGTGAADDSGLPNDRFFAVRPEGSVSTLKIQRTERGDSAVYLCASSLIGGGRGNEQFFGPGTRLTVL.

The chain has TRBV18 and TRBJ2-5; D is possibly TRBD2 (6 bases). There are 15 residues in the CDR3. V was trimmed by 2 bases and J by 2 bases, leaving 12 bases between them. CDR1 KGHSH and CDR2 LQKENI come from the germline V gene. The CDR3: CASSPELAKQETQYF. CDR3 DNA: TGTGCCAGCTCACCAGAACTAGCAAAACAAGAGACCCAGTACTTC.

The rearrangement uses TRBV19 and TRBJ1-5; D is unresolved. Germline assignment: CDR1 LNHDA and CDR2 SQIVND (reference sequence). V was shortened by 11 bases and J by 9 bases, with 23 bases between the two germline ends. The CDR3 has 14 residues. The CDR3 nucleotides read TGTGCCCGGGAATATGGAGACGGATGGTGGCCCCAGCATTTT. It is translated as CAREYGDGWWPQHF. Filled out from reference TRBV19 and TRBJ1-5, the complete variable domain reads DGGITQSPKYLFRKEGQNVTLSCEQNLNHDAMYWYRQDPGQGLRLIYYSQIVNDFQKGDIAEGYSVSREKKESFPLTVTSAQKNPTAFYLCAREYGDGWWPQHFGDGTRLSIL.

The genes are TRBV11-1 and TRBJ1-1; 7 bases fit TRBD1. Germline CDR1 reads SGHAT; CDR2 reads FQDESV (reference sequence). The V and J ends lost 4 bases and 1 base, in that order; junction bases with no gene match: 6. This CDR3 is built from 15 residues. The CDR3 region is CASSSDRSSNTEAFF. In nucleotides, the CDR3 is TGTGCCAGCAGCTCGGACAGGTCCTCGAACACTGAAGCTTTCTTT.